The 14 T cell receptor beta chains given below trace back to one sample, sequenced in a study of blood T cell repertoires in COVID-19. The data were produced by immunoSEQ multiplex PCR, yet TCRdb's version contains in-frame clones alone and is incomplete. Of nearly 250,000 clones in the sample, approximately 85% were seen once. Material: PBMCs or T cells enriched from blood (not recorded which). The origin of the receptors is a woman between 50 and 59 years old who had recovered from COVID-19.

This sequence joins TRBV7-2 and TRBJ2-4, with D possibly TRBD1 on 6 matching bases. There are 16 residues in the CDR3. Germline CDR1 is SGHTA and CDR2 is FQGNSA. V lost 6 bases and J lost 0, with 15 bases in between. CDR3 loop: CASRPTGRGAKNIQYF. CDR3 nucleotides: TGTGCCAGCAGACCGACAGGCCGCGGAGCCAAAAACATTCAGTACTTC.

The chain carries TRBV7-2 and TRBJ1-2, with 9 bases matching TRBD1. V shed 5 bases, J shed 4 bases, and the junction held 8 bases outside the gene matches. Germline CDR1 SGHTA, CDR2 FQGNSA. The CDR3 runs to 15 residues. CDR3: CASSAQGAIGYGYTF. In DNA form, the CDR3 reads TGTGCCAGCAGCGCACAGGGGGCAATAGGCTATGGCTACACCTTC.

The chain recombines TRBV9 with TRBJ1-2; no definite D call. Germline-derived CDR1 and CDR2 are SGDLS and YYNGEE. This CDR3 has 12 residues. V lost 4 bases, J lost 7 bases, and 11 bases lay in between. The CDR3: CASSFSEGGYTF. The CDR3 DNA follows: TGTGCCAGCAGCTTTTCAGAGGGTGGCTACACCTTC.

J is TRBJ1-2 and V is TRBV28; no definite D call. The CDR3 covers 11 residues. The germline V gene has CDR1 MDHEN and CDR2 SYDVKM. The V gene lost 5 bases and the J gene lost 7 bases, with 8 bases spanning the gap. CDR3 coding DNA: TGTGCCAGCAGTCCCTCGAGTGGCTACACCTTC. It codes for CASSPSSGYTF.

The J gene is TRBJ2-1, the V gene TRBV19; TRBD2 aligns across 7 bases. The CDR3 loop spans 15 amino acids. Germline CDR1 LNHDA, CDR2 SQIVND (reference sequence). Trimming at V came to 2 bases and at J to 4 bases, leaving 5 bases not matched to a gene. CDR3 region: CASSISGGGYNEQFF. DNA for the CDR3: TGTGCCAGTAGTATAAGTGGGGGGGGTTACAATGAGCAGTTCTTC.

CDR3 amino acids: CASSLDRYNSPLHF. CDR3 nucleotides: TGTGCCAGCAGCTTGGATCGGTATAATTCACCCCTCCACTTT. This sequence joins TRBV5-4 and TRBJ1-6; D remains ambiguous. V dropped 0 bases and J dropped 4 bases, with 5 bases sitting between them. Germline lookup yields CDR1 SGHNT and CDR2 YYREEE (reference sequence). The CDR3 is 14 amino acids.

The V gene is TRBV7-9, the J gene TRBJ2-2, with 12 bases fitting TRBD2. J lost 6 bases, V lost 5 bases, and 7 bases had no gene match. The CDR3 is made up of 16 amino acids. In germline, CDR1 is SEHNR, CDR2 FQNEAQ (reference sequence). CDR3 coding DNA: TGTGCCAGCAGCCACTCTAGCGGGAGGGCCCCCGGGGAGCTGTTTTTT. Protein: CASSHSSGRAPGELFF. Combining the CDR3 with reference TRBV7-9 and TRBJ2-2 gives the whole variable domain DTGVSQNPRHKITKRGQNVTFRCDPISEHNRLYWYRQTLGQGPEFLTYFQNEAQLEKSRLLSDRFSAERPKGSFSTLEIQRTEQGDSAMYLCASSHSSGRAPGELFFGEGSRLTVL.

The chain recombines TRBV30 with TRBJ2-1; D perhaps matches TRBD2 (5 bases). V lost 1 base and J lost 4, with 11 bases in between. This CDR3 has 14 amino acids. Germline CDR1 reads GTSNPN; CDR2 reads SVGIG (reference sequence). The CDR3 region has the DNA TGTGCCTGGAGTGGAATTGGAGGTTACAATGAGCAGTTCTTC. Translated, it gives CAWSGIGGYNEQFF.

CDR3 DNA sequence: TGTGCCAGCAGAAGCACAGGGGAAGGGCACGAGCAGTACTTC. Amino acids: CASRSTGEGHEQYF. V gene TRBV28 combines with J gene TRBJ2-7, with 7 bases identical to TRBD1. V gave up 6 bases and J gave up 5 bases; unmatched junction bases: 10. In germline, CDR1 is MDHEN, CDR2 SYDVKM. This CDR3 has 14 amino acids.

The CDR3 protein is CASSPGQGGTEAFF. The CDR3 DNA follows: TGTGCCAGCTCACCAGGGCAGGGAGGCACTGAAGCTTTCTTT. V and J are TRBV18 and TRBJ1-1; D is possibly TRBD1 (5 bases). With 2 bases removed from V and 4 bases from J, the gap between germline ends came to 11 bases. The length of the CDR3 is 14 residues. Per the germline V gene, CDR1 is KGHSH and CDR2 is LQKENI.

The J gene is TRBJ2-1, the V gene TRBV3-1 (or the pseudogene TRBV3-2); TRBD2 might be the D (5 bases). V lost 1 base and J lost 0, with 19 bases in between. The CDR3 extends over 19 amino acids. Germline CDR1 LGHDT, CDR2 YNNKEL (reference sequence). This CDR3 reads CASSQVGRGRETSYNEQFF. The CDR3, as DNA: TGTGCCAGCAGCCAAGTCGGCCGGGGAAGAGAAACCTCCTACAATGAGCAGTTCTTC.

V is TRBV5-6 and J is TRBJ2-1, with 10 bases aligning to TRBD1. With 4 bases clipped from V and 4 bases from J, the junction kept 5 bases outside the gene matches. Germline values: CDR1 SGHDT, CDR2 YYEEEE. The CDR3 runs 15 residues. This CDR3 reads CASSPDRGRYNEQFF. CDR3 DNA: TGTGCCAGCAGCCCAGACAGGGGGCGATACAATGAGCAGTTCTTC.

V is TRBV9 and J is TRBJ2-1; D possibly corresponds to TRBD2 (7 bases). Germline CDR1 and CDR2: SGDLS and YYNGEE. V was shortened by 7 bases and J by 7 bases, with 12 bases between the two germline ends. The CDR3 covers 12 residues. CDR3 amino acids: CASARGGNEQFF. In nucleotides, the CDR3 is TGTGCCAGCGCGAGGGGGGGAAATGAGCAGTTCTTC.

The chain has TRBV3-1 (or the pseudogene TRBV3-2) and TRBJ1-2, with 7 bases identical to TRBD1. V dropped 1 base and J dropped 7; count of bases not matched to a gene: 3. Germline CDR1 and CDR2: LGHDT and YNNKEL (reference sequence). This CDR3 is 13 amino acids long. Here the CDR3 DNA reads TGTGCCAGCAGCCAAGCGGCAGGGGGTGGCTACACCTTC. Protein sequence: CASSQAAGGGYTF.